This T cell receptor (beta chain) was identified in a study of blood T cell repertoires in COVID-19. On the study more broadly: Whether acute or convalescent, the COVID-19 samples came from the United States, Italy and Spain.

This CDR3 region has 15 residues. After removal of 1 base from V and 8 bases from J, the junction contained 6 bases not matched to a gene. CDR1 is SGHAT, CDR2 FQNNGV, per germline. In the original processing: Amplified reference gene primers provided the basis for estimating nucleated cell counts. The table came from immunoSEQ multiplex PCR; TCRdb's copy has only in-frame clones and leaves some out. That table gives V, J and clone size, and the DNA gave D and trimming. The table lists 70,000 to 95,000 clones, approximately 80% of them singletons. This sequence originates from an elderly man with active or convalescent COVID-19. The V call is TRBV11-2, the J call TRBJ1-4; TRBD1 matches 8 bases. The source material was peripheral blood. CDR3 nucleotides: TGTGCCAGCAGCTTAGTTGCAGGGGGCGGCGAAAAACTGTTTTTT. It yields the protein CASSLVAGGGEKLFF.